This T cell receptor (beta chain) was documented in a study of shared clonotypes between healthy human individuals. Study-level points and caveats: On the whole, naive subsets had larger estimated richness than memory subsets had. Only blood was sampled; tissue repertoires likely differ. Represented genetic and exposure-history diversity was restricted by having few donors.

Across several immunoSEQ plates, the genomic DNA of each subset was split evenly. Profiled with immunoSEQ multiplex PCR; TCRdb holds only in-frame clones, not every one. The top ten clones hold around 1.1% of a sample with roughly 2 million clones, approximately 95% of them seen once. A few counts support this clone. Its antigen is undetermined. Only CD45RO-negative cells positively selected for CCR7 counted as naive CD8 cells, so terminally differentiated effector memory CD45RA+ cells were excluded. The germline CDR1 and CDR2 sequences are ENHRY and SYGVKD. The CDR3 loop spans 14 amino acids. With V trimmed by 7 bases and J by 3 bases, 8 bases remained unmatched.

The sequencing sample was made of naive CD8+ T cells sorted from blood. The chain employs TRBV10-3 and TRBJ1-2; 7 nucleotides match TRBD1. The clonotype comes from a man between 18 and 29 years old in good health. CDR3 in amino acids: CAITIGTADYGYTF. The CDR3 DNA reads as TGTGCCATCACTATAGGGACAGCCGACTATGGCTACACCTTC.